The 14 T cell receptor beta chains presented below share a single source sample, sequenced in a study of T cell responses to AZD1222 COVID-19 vaccine. Method: immunoSEQ multiplex PCR; TCRdb's copy keeps in-frame clones and lacks some. The repertoire holds approximately 150,000 clones, with approximately 88% as singletons. Here the sequenced sample was peripheral blood, taken on day 0 of MenACWY control vaccination. These receptors came from an adult in good health.

The CDR3 protein is CASSPRGQLNTEAFF. The CDR3 coding sequence is TGTGCCAGCTCACCTCGCGGACAGTTGAACACTGAAGCTTTCTTT. J is TRBJ1-1 and V is TRBV18; TRBD1 is a possible D gene (6 bases). This CDR3 comprises 15 residues. V shed 3 bases and J shed 0 bases, with 11 bases lying between them. Germline CDR1 KGHSH, CDR2 LQKENI.

This sequence joins TRBV4-3 and TRBJ1-2; D is unclear. This CDR3 contains 15 residues. V dropped 5 bases and J dropped 3 bases, with 16 bases sitting between them. Germline V lookup: CDR1 LGHNA, CDR2 YSLEER. CDR3 coding DNA: TGCGCCAGCAGCTCAGGAGGTTTGGCTGACTATGGCTACACCTTC. Encoded protein: CASSSGGLADYGYTF.

The chain uses TRBV27 and TRBJ1-2, with D perhaps matching TRBD1 (5 bases). V was clipped by 6 bases and J by 7 bases, with 15 bases between them. CDR1 is MNHEY and CDR2 is SMNVEV in the germline V gene (reference sequence). The CDR3 covers 13 residues. The CDR3 DNA is TGTGCCAGCAGCCCTATGGGGGGATTTGGCTACACCTTC. Translating it yields CASSPMGGFGYTF.

This rearrangement joins TRBV9 to TRBJ2-5; TRBD2 matches at 12 bases. Germline-derived CDR1 and CDR2 are SGDLS and YYNGEE. V lost 3 bases and J lost 5; bases outside the gene matches: 8. The CDR3 is 16 amino acids. DNA of the CDR3: TGTGCCAGCAGCGCGACTAGCGGGAGTCCTCTCGAGACCCAGTACTTC. Amino acids: CASSATSGSPLETQYF.

The V and J genes are TRBV4-3 and TRBJ2-1; D perhaps matches TRBD1 (5 bases). Trimming shortened V by 0 bases and J by 4 bases, and 10 bases separated the two germline ends. The CDR3 has 15 amino acids. Germline V CDR1 and CDR2: LGHNA, YSLEER. CDR3 sequence: CASSQDYDSYNEQFF. The CDR3 DNA reads as TGCGCCAGCAGCCAAGATTACGACAGTTACAATGAGCAGTTCTTC.

The V gene is TRBV5-4, the J gene TRBJ2-6; 9 bases line up with TRBD1. J gave up 3 bases and V 0 bases, and 10 bases lay outside the gene matches. The CDR3 has 19 residues. CDR1 is SGHNT and CDR2 is YYREEE in the germline V gene (reference sequence). As DNA, the CDR3 is TGTGCCAGCAGCTTGGGTCGGACAGGGGTTTTCGGTGGGGCCAACGTCCTGACTTTC. Protein: CASSLGRTGVFGGANVLTF.

The CDR3, as DNA: TGTGCCAGCAGCGTAGCTTACAGCCAAGAGACCCAGTACTTC. Translated: CASSVAYSQETQYF. The chain has TRBV9 and TRBJ2-5, with D uncertain. Germline V gene sequence: CDR1 SGDLS, CDR2 YYNGEE. The CDR3 runs 14 residues. V was trimmed by 0 bases and J by 1 base, leaving 7 bases between them.

This clone has only one observation. V usage is TRBV6-5 and J usage is TRBJ1-3, with D perhaps TRBD1 (5 bases). This CDR3 region has 15 residues. The germline CDR1 and CDR2 sequences are MNHEY and SVGAGI. V was shortened by 6 bases and J by 0 bases, with 12 bases between the two germline ends. CDR3 in amino acids: CASSHDSLSGNTIYF. The CDR3 coding sequence is TGTGCCAGCAGCCACGACAGCCTCTCTGGAAACACCATATATTTT.

This chain connects TRBV5-1 to TRBJ1-1; D uncertain. The CDR3 consists of 16 residues. Germline-derived CDR1 and CDR2 are SGHRS and YFSETQ. The V end lost 0 bases, the J end lost 2 bases, and 14 bases lay between the germline ends. For the CDR3, the DNA is TGCGCCAGCAGCTTGGGTGCAGGATTCGGAAACACTGAAGCTTTCTTT. Translation: CASSLGAGFGNTEAFF.

V gene TRBV7-3 combines with J gene TRBJ1-6, with D perhaps TRBD1 (5 bases). The CDR3 totals 15 residues. Trimming pared 2 bases from V and 2 bases from J, leaving 7 bases between. The germline CDR1 and CDR2 sequences are SGHTA and FQGTGA. Here the CDR3 reads CASSLQGAYNSPLHF. CDR3 nucleotide sequence: TGTGCCAGCAGCTTACAAGGGGCCTATAATTCACCCCTCCACTTT.

A word on this clone: The junction departs from germline at one end; a sequencing error may be responsible. V usage is TRBV23-1 and J usage is TRBJ1-1; D is possibly TRBD1 (6 bases). TRBV23-1 is noted as an ORF with a role that remains uncertain. This CDR3 has 14 residues. CDR3 nucleotides: TGCGCCAGCACTCAAAAGGGGGGTAGCACTGAAGCTTTCTTT. This encodes CASTQKGGSTEAFF.

V usage is TRBV9 and J usage is TRBJ1-2, with 10 bases fitting TRBD1. The CDR3 covers 17 residues. Germline CDR1 reads SGDLS; CDR2 reads YYNGEE. The J segment lost 5 bases and the V segment lost 3 bases, leaving 13 bases of the junction unmatched. DNA for the CDR3: TGTGCCAGCAGCGCGTCCGGGACAGGGGCGTATATATATGGCTACACCTTC. Translation: CASSASGTGAYIYGYTF.

This clone appeared once. The chain carries TRBV4-3 and TRBJ1-2, with no clear D. This CDR3 has 15 residues. In germline, CDR1 is LGHNA, CDR2 YSLEER. Trimming left V 1 base short and J 5 bases short, with 14 bases between. CDR3 in amino acids: CASSQVRQDHYGYTF. In DNA, the CDR3 is TGCGCCAGCAGCCAAGTACGGCAGGACCATTATGGCTACACCTTC.

This chain connects TRBV19 to TRBJ2-1, with 7 bases lining up with TRBD2. Trimming removed 9 bases from V and 5 bases from J; junction bases left unmatched: 7. Germline CDR1 and CDR2: LNHDA and SQIVND (reference sequence). This CDR3 region has 13 residues. CDR3 sequence (DNA): TGTGCCAGCGGCGGACGGGAGGACAATGAGCAGTTCTTC. Its translation: CASGGREDNEQFF.